This TCR beta chain was observed in a study of metastatic and nonmetastatic thyroid tumors. Looking at the study overall: Samples came from malignant and benign thyroid patients, and repertoires were compared across blood and tumor or nodule tissue. Findings and caveats of the study: Versus benign nodules, malignant thyroid tumors reportedly had significantly higher TCR beta diversity, in blood and tumor.

This clone was recorded at least ten times. Its antigen is as yet unknown. This sequence may be a read error, since a much larger clone differs from it by one base. Other DNA sequences in the sample encode the same CDR3. Trimming pared 5 bases from V and 4 bases from J, leaving 9 bases between. CDR3 length: 14 residues. Germline V gene sequence: CDR1 SGHVS, CDR2 FNYEAQ. All patients were treatment-naive before thyroid surgery. As originally analysed: Clinicopathological groups of papillary thyroid cancer showed CDR3 differences that were used to build a distant-metastasis classifier. TCRdb reprocessed the PCR reads using MiXCR. The V and J calls shown here were made by TCRdb, not taken from the authors' results. The profile shows some 28,000 clones, 20% to 25% of them singletons.

The chain employs TRBV7-6 and TRBJ2-6; D gene ambiguous. Sequencing was done on a sample of blood. This clonotype originated in a female donor with papillary thyroid cancer or a benign thyroid nodule (not recorded which). Some clones in this sample may be carry-over from other donors' samples. CDR3 sequence reads: CASSLSSGANVLTF. The CDR3 DNA reads as TGTGCCAGCAGCCTAAGCTCGGGGGCCAACGTCCTGACTTTC.